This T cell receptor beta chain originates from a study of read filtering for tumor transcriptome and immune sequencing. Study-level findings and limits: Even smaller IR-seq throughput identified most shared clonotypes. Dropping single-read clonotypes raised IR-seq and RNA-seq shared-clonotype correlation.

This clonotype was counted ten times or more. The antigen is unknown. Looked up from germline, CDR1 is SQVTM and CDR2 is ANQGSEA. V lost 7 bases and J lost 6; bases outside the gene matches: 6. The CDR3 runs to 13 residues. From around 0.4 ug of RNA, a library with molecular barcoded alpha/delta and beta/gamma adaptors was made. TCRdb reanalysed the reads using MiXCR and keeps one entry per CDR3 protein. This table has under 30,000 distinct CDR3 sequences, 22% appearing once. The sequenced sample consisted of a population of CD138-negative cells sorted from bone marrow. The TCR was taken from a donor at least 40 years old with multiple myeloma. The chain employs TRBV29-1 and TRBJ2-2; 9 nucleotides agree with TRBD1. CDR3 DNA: TGCAGCGCGGGACAGGGAATAGCCGGGGAGCTGTTTTTT. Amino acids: CSAGQGIAGELFF.